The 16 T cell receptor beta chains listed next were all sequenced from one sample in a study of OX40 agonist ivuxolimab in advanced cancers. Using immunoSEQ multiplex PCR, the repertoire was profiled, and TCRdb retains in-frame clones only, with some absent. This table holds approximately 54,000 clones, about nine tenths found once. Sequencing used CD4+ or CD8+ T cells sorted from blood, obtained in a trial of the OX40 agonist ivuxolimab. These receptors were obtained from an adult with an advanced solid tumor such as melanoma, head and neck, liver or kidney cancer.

CDR3 nucleotides: TGTGCCAGCAGTTCCCCCATGGGGAACACCGGGGAGCTGTTTTTT. It specifies CASSSPMGNTGELFF. The J gene is TRBJ2-2, the V gene TRBV28, with D unresolved. The CDR3 has 15 amino acids. V was pared by 4 bases and J by 1 base, with 10 bases between. Germline V lookup: CDR1 MDHEN, CDR2 SYDVKM. Complete variable domain (other parts from reference TRBV28 and TRBJ2-2): DVKVTQSSRYLVKRTGEKVFLECVQDMDHENMFWYRQDPGLGLRLIYFSYDVKMKEKGDIPEGYSVSREKKERFSLILESASTNQTSMYLCASSSPMGNTGELFFGEGSRLTVL.

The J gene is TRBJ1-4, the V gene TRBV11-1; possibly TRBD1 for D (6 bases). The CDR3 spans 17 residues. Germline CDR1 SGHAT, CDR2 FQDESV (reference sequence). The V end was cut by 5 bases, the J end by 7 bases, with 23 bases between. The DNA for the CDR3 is TGTGCCAGCAGCCCCTACTCAGGGGTCCTCTCAGGTGAAAAACTGTTTTTT. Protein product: CASSPYSGVLSGEKLFF.

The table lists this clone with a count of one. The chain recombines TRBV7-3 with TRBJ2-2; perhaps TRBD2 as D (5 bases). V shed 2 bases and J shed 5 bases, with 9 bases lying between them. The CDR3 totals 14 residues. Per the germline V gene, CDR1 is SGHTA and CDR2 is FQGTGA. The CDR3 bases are TGTGCCAGCAGCTTATCCAGGAGGACCGGGGAGCTGTTTTTT. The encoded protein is CASSLSRRTGELFF. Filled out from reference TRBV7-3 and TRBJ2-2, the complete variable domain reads GAGVSQTPSNKVTEKGKYVELRCDPISGHTALYWYRQSLGQGPEFLIYFQGTGAADDSGLPNDRFFAVRPEGSVSTLKIQRTERGDSAVYLCASSLSRRTGELFFGEGSRLTVL.

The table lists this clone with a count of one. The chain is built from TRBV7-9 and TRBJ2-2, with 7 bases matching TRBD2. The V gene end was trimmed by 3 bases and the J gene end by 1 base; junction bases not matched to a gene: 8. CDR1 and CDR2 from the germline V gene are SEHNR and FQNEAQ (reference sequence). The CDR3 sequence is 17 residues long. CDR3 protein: CASSFHTGGRNTGELFF. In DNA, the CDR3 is TGTGCCAGCAGCTTTCACACGGGGGGTAGGAACACCGGGGAGCTGTTTTTT.

The CDR3 DNA follows: TGTGCCAGCAGCTTCCCCCAGAGGGGCTACACCTTC. It codes for CASSFPQRGYTF. The chain is built from TRBV7-9 and TRBJ1-2; D is uncertain. CDR3 length: 12 amino acids. Germline values: CDR1 SEHNR, CDR2 FQNEAQ (reference sequence). The V gene lost 3 bases and the J gene lost 8 bases, with 10 bases spanning the gap.

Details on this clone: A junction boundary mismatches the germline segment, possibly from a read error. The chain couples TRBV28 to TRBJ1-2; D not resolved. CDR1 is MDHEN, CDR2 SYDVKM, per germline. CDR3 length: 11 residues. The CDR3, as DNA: TGTGCCAGCCGTTTAAACTATGGCTACACCTTC. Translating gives CASRLNYGYTF.

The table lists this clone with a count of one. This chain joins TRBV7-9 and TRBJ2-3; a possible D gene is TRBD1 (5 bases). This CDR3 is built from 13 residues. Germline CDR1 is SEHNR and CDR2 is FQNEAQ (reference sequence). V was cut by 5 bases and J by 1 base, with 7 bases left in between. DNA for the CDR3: TGTGCCAGCAGCCCCAGGGGCACAGATACGCAGTATTTT. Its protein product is CASSPRGTDTQYF.

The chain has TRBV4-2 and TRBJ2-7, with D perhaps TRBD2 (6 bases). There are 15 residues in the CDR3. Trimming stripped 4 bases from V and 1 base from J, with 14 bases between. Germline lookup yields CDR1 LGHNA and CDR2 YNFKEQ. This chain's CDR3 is CASSPGTWTSYEQYF. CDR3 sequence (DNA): TGTGCCAGCAGCCCCGGGACTTGGACTTCCTACGAGCAGTACTTC.

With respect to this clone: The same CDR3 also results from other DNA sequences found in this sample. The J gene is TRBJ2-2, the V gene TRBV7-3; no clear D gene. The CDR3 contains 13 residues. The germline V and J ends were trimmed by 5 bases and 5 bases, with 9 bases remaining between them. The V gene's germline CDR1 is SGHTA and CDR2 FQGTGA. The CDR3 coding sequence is TGTGCCAGCAGCCAGGTTGGGACCGGGGAGCTGTTTTTT. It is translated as CASSQVGTGELFF.

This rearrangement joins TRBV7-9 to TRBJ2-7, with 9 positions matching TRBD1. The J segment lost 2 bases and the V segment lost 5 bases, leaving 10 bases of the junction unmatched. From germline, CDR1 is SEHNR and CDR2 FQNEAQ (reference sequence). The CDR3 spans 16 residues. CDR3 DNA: TGTGCCAGCAGCCAGGGGCTGGGGACAGGGACCTACGAGCAGTACTTC. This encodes CASSQGLGTGTYEQYF.

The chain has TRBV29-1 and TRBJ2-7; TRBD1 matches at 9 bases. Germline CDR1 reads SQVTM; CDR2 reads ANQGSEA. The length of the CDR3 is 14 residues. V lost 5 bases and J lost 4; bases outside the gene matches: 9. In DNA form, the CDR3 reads TGCAGCGTTACGCCAGGGACAGGGATGTACGAGCAGTACTTC. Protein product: CSVTPGTGMYEQYF.

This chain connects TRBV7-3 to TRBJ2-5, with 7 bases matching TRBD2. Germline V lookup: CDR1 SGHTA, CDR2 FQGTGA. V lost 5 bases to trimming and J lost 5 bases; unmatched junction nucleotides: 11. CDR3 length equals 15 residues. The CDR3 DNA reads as TGTGCCAGCAGCATCCAAGGACTAGTAGGCGAGACCCAGTACTTC. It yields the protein CASSIQGLVGETQYF.

The CDR3 is CASSSAMGRRGGEAFF. CDR3 nucleotides: TGTGCCAGCAGTTCAGCCATGGGAAGAAGAGGTGGTGAAGCTTTCTTT. V usage is TRBV6-5 and J usage is TRBJ1-1; D is undetermined. The V gene lost 4 bases and the J gene lost 7 bases, with 22 bases spanning the gap. The germline V gene has CDR1 MNHEY and CDR2 SVGAGI. The CDR3 is made up of 16 amino acids.

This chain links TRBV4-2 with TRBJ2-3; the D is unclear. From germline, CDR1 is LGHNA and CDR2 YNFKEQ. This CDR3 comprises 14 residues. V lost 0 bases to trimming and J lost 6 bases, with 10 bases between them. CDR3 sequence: CASSQEEVADTQYF. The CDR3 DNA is TGTGCCAGCAGCCAAGAAGAGGTCGCGGATACGCAGTATTTT.

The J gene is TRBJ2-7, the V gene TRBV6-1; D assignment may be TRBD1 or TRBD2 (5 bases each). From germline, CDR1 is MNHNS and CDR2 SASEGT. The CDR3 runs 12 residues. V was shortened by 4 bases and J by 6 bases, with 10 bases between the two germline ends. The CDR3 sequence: CASSVFGTEQYF. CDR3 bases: TGTGCCAGCAGTGTATTTGGGACCGAGCAGTACTTC.

CDR3 DNA sequence: TGTGCCAGCTCACCTGGGCCTGTGGGGGAGCAGTACTTC. It yields the protein CASSPGPVGEQYF. This sequence joins TRBV18 and TRBJ2-7; D is unresolved. V dropped 3 bases and J dropped 7 bases, with 13 bases sitting between them. The CDR3 spans 13 residues. Germline CDR1 is KGHSH and CDR2 is LQKENI.